The source of this T cell receptor (beta chain) is a study of a mutant IDH1 vaccine in newly diagnosed glioma. In the study overall: Most patients had received both radiotherapy and temozolomide, the prior options being radiotherapy, temozolomide, or both. The timing of visit V12 was week 35, and that of visit V13 was week 47.

The V gene's germline CDR1 is SGHKS and CDR2 YYEKEE (reference sequence). CDR3 length: 16 residues. Trimming shortened V by 0 bases and J by 3 bases, and 13 bases separated the two germline ends. Study-level points and caveats: Among all patients, vaccine-induced immune responses occurred in roughly 95%.

Sample time point: week 35, safety follow-up. Each dose delivered 300 ug of mutant IDH1 20-mer peptide subcutaneously with imiquimod. Vaccination of patients was performed eight times, in weeks 1, 3, 5, 7, 11, 15, 19 and 23. This table comes from immunoSEQ multiplex PCR, and its TCRdb copy is limited to in-frame clones, with some not included. The profile shows some 70,000 clones, roughly 84% of them singletons. Worth noting for this clone: What it binds is unknown.

Sequences were derived from PBMCs, sampled from a glioma patient whose treatment included an IDH1 peptide vaccine. This rearrangement joins TRBV5-5 to TRBJ2-1; weak D call: TRBD2 (7 bases). The TCR sequence derives from a man aged 18 to 29 with glioma. The CDR3 bases are TGTGCCAGCAGCTTGGCCCCCGGGGGGCTCTACAATGAGCAGTTCTTC. The encoded protein is CASSLAPGGLYNEQFF.